Each of the 26 T cell receptor beta chains below was sequenced from the same sample in a study of regulatory T cells in long-lasting Graves disease. The sample's time point: newly diagnosed GD, antithyroid drugs for less than 3 months. TCR sequences were obtained from RNA taken from PBMCs. The authors built TCR beta libraries using iRepertoire HTBI primers and Arm-PCR of CDR3 regions. TCRdb re-derived calls from the multiplex PCR reads in MiXCR, one entry per CDR3 protein. The table lists around 500,000 distinct CDR3 sequences, about 16% of them singletons, with 20% to 25% in the top ten. These data are also associated with another study on T cells in Graves' hyperthyroidism and ophthalmopathy.

Sequencing was performed on peripheral blood mononuclear cells (PBMCs), taken at new diagnosis, from a patient treated with antithyroid drugs. These receptors all come from a woman aged 35-60 years with Graves disease.

Many counts were recorded for this clonotype. The V call is TRBV11-3, the J call TRBJ2-7; D uncertain. V gave up 2 bases and J gave up 6 bases, with 8 bases separating them. CDR3 length: 12 residues. From germline, CDR1 is SGHNT and CDR2 YENEEA. Here the CDR3 DNA reads TGTGCCAGCAGCTTATCCGTGGCCGAGCAGTACTTC. The encoded protein is CASSLSVAEQYF.

This clonotype was seen ten or more times. This chain links TRBV7-9 with TRBJ2-7; TRBD1 aligns across 9 bases. The CDR3 runs 16 residues. V shed 4 bases and J 3 bases; nucleotides not matched to a gene: 10. Per germline, CDR1 SEHNR and CDR2 FQNEAQ (reference sequence). The CDR3 region has the DNA TGTGCCAGCAGCTACAACCCCACAGGGGGCAACTACGAGCAGTACTTC. Its protein product is CASSYNPTGGNYEQYF.

This clonotype was counted between two and nine times. The chain links TRBV7-9 to TRBJ2-1, with D unclear. Trimming removed 6 bases from V and 0 bases from J, with 21 bases in between. Germline assignment: CDR1 SEHNR and CDR2 FQNEAQ (reference sequence). The CDR3 covers 18 residues. The DNA for the CDR3 is TGTGCCAGCAGACTAATTGACCCCAGAGAGAGCTCCTACAATGAGCAGTTCTTC. Translating gives CASRLIDPRESSYNEQFF.

This clonotype was observed at least ten times. The chain couples TRBV7-9 to TRBJ2-2; D gene uncertain. The germline V and J ends were trimmed by 1 base and 6 bases, with 6 bases remaining between them. The CDR3 covers 13 residues. The germline CDR1 and CDR2 sequences are SEHNR and FQNEAQ (reference sequence). The CDR3 DNA follows: TGTGCCAGCAGCTTAGACTCGTCCGGGGAGCTGTTTTTT. It codes for CASSLDSSGELFF.

The table lists this clonotype with a few counts. V usage is TRBV11-2 and J usage is TRBJ1-5; D ambiguous. Trimming left V 1 base short and J 0 bases short, with 10 bases between. The CDR3 covers 16 residues. Germline loops: CDR1 SGHAT, CDR2 FQNNGV. This CDR3 is CASSLVPRSSNQPQHF. CDR3 in DNA: TGTGCCAGCAGCTTAGTTCCCAGGTCTAGCAATCAGCCCCAGCATTTT.

The table lists this clonotype with many counts. The germline gene is not matched at one end of the junction; a read error may be the cause. The V call is TRBV6-1, the J call TRBJ1-1, with D hard to call. The CDR3 contains 15 residues. The germline CDR1 and CDR2 sequences are MNHNS and SASEGT. CDR3 in DNA: TGTGCCAGCAGTACCCATGAGGGTATGAACCCTGAAGCTTTCTTT. It codes for CASSTHEGMNPEAFF.

This clonotype has at least ten counts. The chain combines TRBV2 with TRBJ2-1; tentative D call: TRBD2 (6 bases). This CDR3 is built from 12 residues. Germline V gives CDR1 SNHLY, CDR2 FYNNEI. Trimming removed 3 bases from V and 9 bases from J, with 9 bases in between. CDR3 in amino acids: CASSDTGSEQFF. The CDR3 nucleotides are TGTGCCAGCAGTGATACCGGGAGTGAGCAGTTCTTC.

Comments on this clonotype: Germline is not matched at one junction end, which may reflect a read error. The rearrangement links TRBV7-2 to TRBJ1-2, with D unclear. The CDR3 has 13 residues. Germline values: CDR1 SGHTA, CDR2 FQGNSA. The CDR3 bases are TGTGCCAGCAGCTTAGGGATTAACTGTGGCTACACCTTC. Translated, it gives CASSLGINCGYTF. Combining the CDR3 with reference TRBV7-2 and TRBJ1-2 gives the whole variable domain GAGVSQSPSNKVTEKGKDVELRCDPISGHTALYWYRQSLGQGLEFLIYFQGNSAPDKSGLPSDRFSAERTGGSVSTLTIQRTQQEDSAVYLCASSLGINCGYTFGSGTRLTVV.

This clonotype was recorded many times. The chain uses TRBV28 and TRBJ1-4, with D maybe TRBD1 (5 bases). CDR3 size: 15 residues. V was cut by 5 bases and J by 5 bases, with 15 bases left in between. From germline, CDR1 is MDHEN and CDR2 SYDVKM. The CDR3 DNA reads as TGTGCCAGCAGTCCCCTCGACAGAGAGAATGAAAAACTGTTTTTT. This sequence encodes CASSPLDRENEKLFF. The whole variable domain, remainder taken from reference TRBV28 and TRBJ1-4, is DVKVTQSSRYLVKRTGEKVFLECVQDMDHENMFWYRQDPGLGLRLIYFSYDVKMKEKGDIPEGYSVSREKKERFSLILESASTNQTSMYLCASSPLDRENEKLFFGSGTQLSVL.

This clonotype was counted ten times or more. The genes are TRBV29-1 and TRBJ1-1; 11 positions agree with TRBD1. With V trimmed by 7 bases and J by 4 bases, 8 bases remained unmatched. CDR1 is SQVTM and CDR2 is ANQGSEA in the germline V gene. The CDR3 loop spans 14 amino acids. The CDR3 coding sequence is TGCAGCGCAACCCCCGGGACAGGGGGCACTGAAGCTTTCTTT. Translated: CSATPGTGGTEAFF.

The chain uses TRBV29-1 and TRBJ2-7, with 9 nucleotides matching TRBD1. Germline CDR1 SQVTM, CDR2 ANQGSEA. The CDR3 runs 12 residues. Trimming took 5 bases from V and 4 from J; bases not matched to a gene: 3. The CDR3 protein is CSVRDRVYEQYF. CDR3 DNA sequence: TGCAGCGTTCGGGACAGGGTTTACGAGCAGTACTTC.

This clonotype has a count of ten or more. The CDR3 sequence: CASSIAGGHLSSYNEQFF. The CDR3 nucleotides are TGTGCCAGTAGTATAGCGGGGGGCCATCTAAGCTCCTACAATGAGCAGTTCTTC. V gene TRBV19 combines with J gene TRBJ2-1; possibly TRBD2 for D (7 bases). CDR3 length: 18 residues. In germline, CDR1 is LNHDA, CDR2 SQIVND (reference sequence). V was trimmed by 1 base and J by 0 bases, leaving 16 bases between them.

This clonotype was seen ten or more times. Written as DNA, the CDR3 is TGTGCCAGCAGTCCTTTTTTGGGGCTTGATGGCTACACCTTC. This translates into CASSPFLGLDGYTF. The rearrangement uses TRBV2 and TRBJ1-2; D might be TRBD1 (5 bases). Germline CDR1 reads SNHLY; CDR2 reads FYNNEI. This CDR3 has 14 amino acids. The V and J ends lost 5 bases and 6 bases respectively, with 16 bases between them.

This clonotype was detected many times. The J gene is TRBJ1-1, the V gene TRBV18, with D maybe TRBD1 (6 bases). The ends were cut back, 3 bases at V and 2 bases at J, with 13 bases in the middle. Germline loops: CDR1 KGHSH, CDR2 LQKENI. This CDR3 region has 15 residues. The CDR3 sequence is CASSPPDRRNTEAFF. The CDR3 nucleotides read TGTGCCAGCTCACCGCCAGACAGGAGAAACACTGAAGCTTTCTTT. Looking up the rest from reference TRBV18 and TRBJ1-1 gives the full variable domain: NAGVMQNPRHLVRRRGQEARLRCSPMKGHSHVYWYRQLPEEGLKFMVYLQKENIIDESGMPKERFSAEFPKEGPSILRIQQVVRGDSAAYFCASSPPDRRNTEAFFGQGTRLTVV.

This clonotype appeared many times. This chain uses TRBV5-1 with TRBJ2-1, with 8 bases fitting TRBD2. The V gene end was trimmed by 3 bases and the J gene end by 10 bases; junction bases not matched to a gene: 18. This CDR3 is built from 17 residues. The germline gives CDR1 SGHRS, CDR2 YFSETQ. The CDR3: CASSSTGGAMNQGEQFF. CDR3 DNA: TGCGCCAGCAGCTCCACCGGGGGGGCGATGAATCAGGGAGAGCAGTTCTTC.

In this sample, this clonotype turned up many times. The chain employs TRBV7-8 and TRBJ1-5, with D unresolved. V was pared by 1 base and J by 6 bases, with 13 bases between. This CDR3 has 15 amino acids. Germline V CDR1 and CDR2: SGHVS, FQNEAQ. Here the CDR3 reads CASSLGRVPPQPQHF. In nucleotides, the CDR3 is TGTGCCAGCAGCTTAGGGCGGGTCCCTCCTCAGCCCCAGCATTTT.

In this sample, this clonotype turned up many times. The chain couples TRBV5-1 to TRBJ2-7; D is ambiguous. From germline, CDR1 is SGHRS and CDR2 YFSETQ. V lost 5 bases and J lost 6, with 18 bases in between. The CDR3 is 14 residues long. The CDR3 region is CASRRDNEVVEQYF. Written as DNA, the CDR3 is TGCGCCAGCAGACGCGACAATGAGGTCGTCGAGCAGTACTTC.

The CDR3 DNA sequence: TGTGCCAGCAGTTGGTGGGGGCGAAGAGATTCACCCCTCCACTTT. It specifies CASSWWGRRDSPLHF. The chain couples TRBV28 to TRBJ1-6; TRBD1 is a possible D gene (6 bases). Germline assignment: CDR1 MDHEN and CDR2 SYDVKM. V gave up 4 bases and J gave up 8 bases, with 15 bases separating them. CDR3 size: 15 residues.

This clonotype was seen ten or more times. CDR3 sequence (DNA): TGTGCCAGCAGCTTAGAGGCGGGCAGGGGGAACTATGGCTACACCTTC. This codes for CASSLEAGRGNYGYTF. The chain carries TRBV11-1 and TRBJ1-2, with 7 bases identical to TRBD1. Trimming cost V 1 base and J 2 bases; bases outside gene matches: 7. This CDR3 region has 16 residues. The germline V gene has CDR1 SGHAT and CDR2 FQDESV (reference sequence).

This chain joins TRBV20-1 and TRBJ1-5; D possibly corresponds to TRBD1 (5 bases). Germline lookup yields CDR1 DFQATT and CDR2 SNEGSKA (reference sequence). The germline V and J ends were trimmed by 3 bases and 7 bases, with 13 bases remaining between them. The CDR3 length is 13 residues. The CDR3 nucleotides read TGCAGTGCTAGTCAGGCAGGGCCCCAGCCCCAGCATTTT. Amino acid sequence: CSASQAGPQPQHF.

This clonotype was found a few times. The chain carries TRBV5-1 and TRBJ2-1, with D possibly being TRBD2 (6 bases). Trimming removed 3 bases at V and 1 base at J, with 23 bases between. The germline gives CDR1 SGHRS, CDR2 YFSETQ. The CDR3 has 19 residues. The CDR3 DNA is TGCGCCAGCAGCTCGGCGGGACTTCTTAAGGGTTTTTCCTACAATGAGCAGTTCTTC. It specifies CASSSAGLLKGFSYNEQFF.

This clonotype was counted at least ten times. This rearrangement joins TRBV6-1 to TRBJ2-3; 11 bases map to TRBD2. The CDR3 has 16 amino acids. From germline, CDR1 is MNHNS and CDR2 SASEGT. V lost 5 bases to trimming and J lost 1 base; unmatched junction nucleotides: 5. The CDR3 coding sequence is TGTGCCAGCAGTCCACTAGCGGGGGCCGGCACAGATACGCAGTATTTT. It is translated as CASSPLAGAGTDTQYF.

This clonotype was found a few times. The V call is TRBV3-1, the J call TRBJ2-5, with TRBD2 matching 11 bases. J gave up 6 bases and V 1 base, and 7 bases lay outside the gene matches. Germline CDR1 reads LGHDT; CDR2 reads YNNKEL (reference sequence). The CDR3 is 16 amino acids. CDR3 sequence: CASSQVGLAGPKTQYF. DNA for the CDR3: TGTGCCAGCAGCCAAGTTGGACTAGCGGGTCCCAAGACCCAGTACTTC.

Regarding this clonotype: A single base is all that separates this from a far larger clone, so a read error is likely. The chain combines TRBV6-5 with TRBJ2-3; TRBD2 matches 13 bases. CDR1 is MNHEY and CDR2 is SVGAGI in the germline V gene. The CDR3 length is 19 residues. CDR3 residues: CASSFSTSGGAVRTDTRYF. The CDR3 DNA sequence: TGTGCCAGCAGTTTCTCTACTAGCGGGGGGGCTGTCCGCACAGATACGCGGTATTTT.

This clonotype was seen once. The gene calls are TRBV19 and TRBJ1-1, with D uncertain. The CDR3 spans 16 residues. Trimming pared 3 bases from V and 4 bases from J, leaving 18 bases between. Germline assignment: CDR1 LNHDA and CDR2 SQIVND (reference sequence). The CDR3 nucleotides read TGTGCCAGTAGTATTGAGTACAATGTGGTTGGCACTGAAGCTTTCTTT. Translated: CASSIEYNVVGTEAFF.

This clonotype was seen a few times. This chain connects TRBV4-1 to TRBJ1-1; TRBD1 is a possible D gene (5 bases). The CDR3 is 13 amino acids. CDR1 is MGHRA, CDR2 YSYEKL, per germline. V was cut by 4 bases and J by 11 bases, with 17 bases left in between. CDR3 bases: TGCGCCAGCAGCCTAGGCCAGGGTATCAGGGCTTTCTTT. It yields the protein CASSLGQGIRAFF.